A single sample gave rise to the 31 T cell receptor beta chains below, sequenced in a study of blood T cells in healthy people across ages. The second PCR ran about 6 to 11 cycles with a sample-barcoded 5' primer and J-beta primers. MiXCR was run by TCRdb on the 5' RACE reads, yielding one entry per CDR3 protein. The profile shows 1 million or so distinct CDR3 sequences, 45% of them singletons. The sample was blood. The origin of the receptors is a woman aged 60 to 75 in good health.

V is TRBV20-1 and J is TRBJ2-1, with 9 nucleotides matching TRBD2. There are 15 residues in the CDR3. Germline loops: CDR1 DFQATT, CDR2 SNEGSKA (reference sequence). V shed 1 base and J 5 bases; nucleotides not matched to a gene: 6. Written as DNA, the CDR3 is TGCAGTGCTAGAGCTAGCGGGATTTCGAACAATGAGCAGTTCTTC. It yields the protein CSARASGISNNEQFF.

This clonotype was observed a few times. The V call is TRBV20-1, the J call TRBJ2-6, with D unclear. The CDR3 covers 13 residues. The V end was cut by 0 bases, the J end by 5 bases, with 5 bases between. Germline-derived CDR1 and CDR2 are DFQATT and SNEGSKA (reference sequence). The CDR3 DNA reads as TGCAGTGCTAGAGACCCCAGGGCCAACGTCCTGACTTTC. Encoded protein: CSARDPRANVLTF.

V is TRBV27 and J is TRBJ1-2; 9 bases match TRBD1. Germline assignment: CDR1 MNHEY and CDR2 SMNVEV (reference sequence). The CDR3 sequence is 15 residues long. V gave up 4 bases and J gave up 4 bases; unmatched junction bases: 7. CDR3: CASSSPGQGLYGYTF. The DNA of the CDR3 is TGTGCCAGCAGTTCCCCGGGACAGGGACTCTATGGCTACACCTTC.

The V and J genes are TRBV10-3 and TRBJ2-1; 8 bases are a match to TRBD2. The CDR3 spans 13 residues. Germline V gene sequence: CDR1 ENHRY, CDR2 SYGVKD. Trimming cost V 11 bases and J 7 bases; bases outside gene matches: 10. In nucleotides, the CDR3 is TGTGCCGCCGGGACTAGGGATCGGAATGAGCAGTTCTTC. Its translation is CAAGTRDRNEQFF.

The J gene is TRBJ2-3, the V gene TRBV6-2 or TRBV6-3; 8 bases agree with TRBD2. Trimming removed 0 bases from V and 4 bases from J; junction bases left unmatched: 12. The CDR3 covers 18 residues. CDR1 is MNHEY and CDR2 is SVGEGT in the germline V gene. The CDR3 protein is CASSYSPAGVRSPDTQYF. In nucleotides, the CDR3 is TGTGCCAGCAGTTACTCGCCAGCGGGAGTCAGGTCGCCAGATACGCAGTATTTT.

In its sample, this clonotype was seen a few times. The chain recombines TRBV29-1 with TRBJ2-1, with D possibly matching TRBD1 (6 bases). Trimming removed 4 bases from V and 8 bases from J, with 15 bases in between. CDR1 is SQVTM and CDR2 is ANQGSEA in the germline V gene. The CDR3 has 13 residues. DNA for the CDR3: TGCAGCGTTGGTCAGGGGTTCGGCGATGAGCAGTTCTTC. This encodes CSVGQGFGDEQFF.

This clonotype was observed a single time. This rearrangement joins TRBV10-3 to TRBJ1-6, with 8 positions matching TRBD1. J gave up 9 bases and V 6 bases, and 7 bases lay outside the gene matches. The CDR3 has 14 amino acids. Germline assignment: CDR1 ENHRY and CDR2 SYGVKD. The CDR3 DNA follows: TGTGCCATCAGGGACAGGGATGGAGGTTCACCCCTCCACTTT. Encoded protein: CAIRDRDGGSPLHF.

The sample holds a few counts of this clonotype. This chain connects TRBV2 to TRBJ2-1; no clear D. The DNA matches TRBJ2-7 better at its end, which makes the J call doubtful. Germline assignment: CDR1 SNHLY and CDR2 FYNNEI. The CDR3 is 15 residues long. The CDR3 DNA follows: TGTGCCAGCAGTGAAGATGGCAGCTCCTACAATGAGCAGTACTTC. Protein sequence: CASSEDGSSYNEQYF.

This clonotype has a single count. This chain joins TRBV24-1 and TRBJ2-7, with TRBD1 identical over 7 bases. The assigned J gene may be wrong: the sequence end matches TRBJ2-5 better. Germline-derived CDR1 and CDR2 are KGHDR and SFDVKD. The CDR3 spans 19 residues. The CDR3 is CATSDFRGPGQLGGKTQYF. The CDR3 coding sequence is TGTGCCACCAGTGATTTTAGAGGCCCGGGACAGCTGGGCGGAAAGACCCAGTACTTC.

J is TRBJ1-1 and V is TRBV24-1; D gene ambiguous. In germline, CDR1 is KGHDR, CDR2 SFDVKD. V lost 1 base to trimming and J lost 4 bases, with 6 bases between them. The CDR3 covers 13 residues. The CDR3 nucleotides are TGTGCCACCAGTGATTTCGGCGGCACTGAAGCTTTCTTT. Translating it yields CATSDFGGTEAFF.

This sequence joins TRBV27 and TRBJ2-3; 10 positions agree with TRBD2. Germline CDR1 is MNHEY and CDR2 is SMNVEV (reference sequence). This CDR3 has 17 amino acids. After removal of 5 bases from V and 4 bases from J, the junction contained 12 bases not matched to a gene. CDR3 amino acids: CASSPQSASGSPDTQYF. The DNA for the CDR3 is TGTGCCAGCAGTCCCCAATCGGCTAGCGGGAGCCCAGATACGCAGTATTTT.

This clonotype was found a few times. V gene TRBV6-2 or TRBV6-3 combines with J gene TRBJ2-3, with D possibly matching TRBD2 (5 bases). The germline V gene has CDR1 MNHEY and CDR2 SVGEGT. V was trimmed by 4 bases and J by 2 bases, leaving 16 bases between them. The CDR3 extends over 16 amino acids. CDR3 protein: CASSFHERSFTDTQYF. DNA of the CDR3: TGTGCCAGCAGTTTTCACGAGCGGTCTTTCACAGATACGCAGTATTTT.

The chain employs TRBV5-1 and TRBJ2-1; D might be TRBD1 (7 bases). Trimming cost V 6 bases and J 8 bases, with 27 bases left between them. The germline CDR1 and CDR2 sequences are SGHRS and YFSETQ. This CDR3 contains 17 residues. The CDR3 loop reads CASNFPTGTGEQYEQFF. The DNA of the CDR3 is TGCGCCAGCAACTTCCCGACAGGGACGGGGGAGCAGTATGAGCAGTTCTTC.

This clonotype was recorded a few times. The V and J genes are TRBV12-3 or TRBV12-4 and TRBJ2-4; no clear D. Trimming took 3 bases from V and 0 from J, leaving 9 bases between them. The CDR3 loop spans 15 amino acids. In DNA form, the CDR3 reads TGTGCCAGCAGTTTTAGGCAACTAGCCAAAAACATTCAGTACTTC. The encoded protein is CASSFRQLAKNIQYF.

The rearrangement joins TRBV7-8 to TRBJ2-5; perhaps TRBD2 as D (6 bases). CDR3 length equals 14 residues. Germline CDR1 SGHVS, CDR2 FQNEAQ. Trimming removed 5 bases at V and 2 bases at J, with 12 bases between. The CDR3 reads CASSVRDPQETQYF. The CDR3 nucleotides read TGTGCCAGCAGCGTGCGGGACCCTCAAGAGACCCAGTACTTC.

The chain joins TRBV7-8 to TRBJ2-1; weak D call: TRBD2 (5 bases). The V gene lost 5 bases and the J gene lost 3 bases, with 20 bases spanning the gap. The germline V gene encodes CDR1 SGHVS and CDR2 FQNEAQ. The CDR3 spans 17 residues. The CDR3 sequence: CASSTYRDGGNYNEQFF. CDR3 DNA: TGTGCCAGCAGCACCTACCGGGATGGCGGAAACTACAATGAGCAGTTCTTC.

This clonotype was detected a few times. The chain uses TRBV7-2 and TRBJ2-7; 9 bases are a match to TRBD1. CDR1 SGHTA and CDR2 FQGNSA come from the germline V gene. Germline trimming cut 7 bases from V and 0 bases from J; bases unmatched to any gene: 10. The length of the CDR3 is 16 residues. CDR3 nucleotide sequence: TGTGCCAGCACCATAGGAGGGACAGGGAGCTCCTACGAGCAGTACTTC. Its protein product is CASTIGGTGSSYEQYF. The full variable domain, completed using reference TRBV7-2 and TRBJ2-7, is GAGVSQSPSNKVTEKGKDVELRCDPISGHTALYWYRQSLGQGLEFLIYFQGNSAPDKSGLPSDRFSAERTGGSVSTLTIQRTQQEDSAVYLCASTIGGTGSSYEQYFGPGTRLTVT.

This chain uses TRBV5-1 with TRBJ2-3; D uncertain. Trimming pared 0 bases from V and 0 bases from J, leaving 11 bases between. The length of the CDR3 is 16 residues. In germline, CDR1 is SGHRS, CDR2 YFSETQ. The CDR3 protein is CASSLAAISSTDTQYF. Written as DNA, the CDR3 is TGCGCCAGCAGCTTGGCGGCCATTTCTAGCACAGATACGCAGTATTTT.

Here the CDR3 reads CSARVLAGGTNEQFF. The CDR3 nucleotides read TGCAGTGCTAGAGTTCTTGCGGGAGGCACCAATGAGCAGTTCTTC. This chain uses TRBV20-1 with TRBJ2-1, with TRBD2 matching 8 bases. In germline, CDR1 is DFQATT, CDR2 SNEGSKA (reference sequence). This CDR3 has 15 residues. V lost 1 base, J lost 6 bases, and 8 bases stayed unmatched.

This clonotype occurred a few times. The chain is built from TRBV27 and TRBJ2-7, with D unresolved. The V and J ends lost 7 bases and 4 bases respectively, with 14 bases between them. This CDR3 spans 13 amino acids. Germline CDR1 reads MNHEY; CDR2 reads SMNVEV (reference sequence). The CDR3 loop is CASTRRIGYEQYF. The CDR3 region has the DNA TGTGCCAGCACTCGGAGAATTGGGTACGAGCAGTACTTC.

The genes are TRBV7-9 and TRBJ1-2; a weak D match, TRBD1 (5 bases). CDR1 is SEHNR, CDR2 FQNEAQ, per germline (reference sequence). The CDR3 length is 14 residues. With 5 bases removed from V and 4 bases from J, the gap between germline ends came to 14 bases. CDR3 region: CASSPTDLGYGYTF. For the CDR3, the DNA is TGTGCCAGCAGCCCGACAGATCTCGGCTATGGCTACACCTTC.

DNA of the CDR3: TGTGCCAGCAGTGAAAAGGGTAACAACTATGGCTACACCTTC. Its protein is CASSEKGNNYGYTF. The genes are TRBV6-1 and TRBJ1-2; D not resolved. The CDR3 extends over 14 amino acids. Germline-derived CDR1 and CDR2 are MNHNS and SASEGT. The ends were cut back, 2 bases at V and 2 bases at J, with 9 bases in the middle.

The sample holds many counts of this clonotype. The junction departs from the called germline gene at one end, perhaps through a read error. This chain links TRBV12-3 or TRBV12-4 with TRBJ2-5, with 9 bases matching TRBD2. CDR3 length: 14 amino acids. The CDR3 reads CASSLAGVQETQYF. The CDR3 DNA reads as TGTGCCAGCAGCTTAGCGGGGGTCCAAGAGACCCAGTACTTC.

The chain couples TRBV7-2 to TRBJ2-3; possibly TRBD2 for D (6 bases). Germline values: CDR1 SGHTA, CDR2 FQGNSA. Trimming left V 5 bases short and J 4 bases short, with 13 bases between. The CDR3 has 14 amino acids. CDR3 DNA sequence: TGTGCCAGCAGCGCACTAGCTGAGGCAGATACGCAGTATTTT. This translates into CASSALAEADTQYF.

The rearrangement uses TRBV7-9 and TRBJ2-1; 13 nucleotides match TRBD2. The CDR3 runs 17 residues. Unmatched junction bases numbered 0, after V lost 1 base and J lost 0 bases. Germline CDR1 SEHNR, CDR2 FQNEAQ (reference sequence). CDR3 residues: CASSLGTSGGSYNEQFF. The DNA of the CDR3 is TGTGCCAGCAGCTTAGGGACTAGCGGGGGCTCCTACAATGAGCAGTTCTTC.

This clonotype was observed a single time. DNA of the CDR3: TGTGCCAGCAGTACCCTAGGGTTACAGAATGGCTACACCTTC. This encodes CASSTLGLQNGYTF. The J gene is TRBJ1-2, the V gene TRBV27; no clear D gene. The CDR3 runs 14 residues. Deletions cut 5 bases from V and 6 bases from J, with 16 bases between. Germline assignment: CDR1 MNHEY and CDR2 SMNVEV (reference sequence).

V and J are TRBV20-1 and TRBJ2-1, with D unclear. Germline CDR1 is DFQATT and CDR2 is SNEGSKA (reference sequence). The ends were cut back, 0 bases at V and 13 bases at J, with 10 bases in the middle. The CDR3 spans 11 residues. CDR3 amino acids: CSARDNQVQFF. The CDR3 bases are TGCAGTGCTAGAGATAACCAGGTTCAGTTCTTC.

The chain is built from TRBV28 and TRBJ2-7; D remains unclear. Germline V gene lookup returns CDR1 MDHEN and CDR2 SYDVKM. V dropped 4 bases and J dropped 2 bases, with 15 bases sitting between them. This CDR3 comprises 15 residues. CDR3 DNA sequence: TGTGCCAGCAGTTCAGTGGCTGGCAAAGCCTACGAGCAGTACTTC. Residues: CASSSVAGKAYEQYF.

The chain is built from TRBV28 and TRBJ2-1, with 10 nucleotides matching TRBD1. J gave up 6 bases and V 4 bases, and 9 bases lay outside the gene matches. The CDR3 covers 16 residues. Germline CDR1 is MDHEN and CDR2 is SYDVKM. CDR3 in amino acids: CASSYTGTGVINEQFF. The CDR3 nucleotides read TGTGCCAGCAGTTATACCGGGACAGGGGTTATCAATGAGCAGTTCTTC.

Many counts were recorded for this clonotype. The J gene is TRBJ2-5, the V gene TRBV5-1; D is uncertain. The CDR3 has 13 amino acids. Looked up from germline, CDR1 is SGHRS and CDR2 is YFSETQ. Deletions cut 2 bases from V and 5 bases from J, with 10 bases between. The CDR3, as DNA: TGCGCCAGCAGCTTTTCTAGTACGGAGACCCAGTACTTC. Translation gives CASSFSSTETQYF.

This sequence joins TRBV15 and TRBJ2-1; D remains ambiguous. V lost 4 bases to trimming and J lost 8 bases, with 12 bases between them. CDR1 is LNHNV, CDR2 YYDKDF, per germline (reference sequence). This CDR3 spans 13 amino acids. CDR3 residues: CATSTRLTHEQFF. DNA of the CDR3: TGTGCCACCAGCACCCGACTCACTCATGAGCAGTTCTTC.